This TCR beta chain appears in the sequencing data of a study of control samples from healthy donors and cancer patients. The CDR3 totals 12 residues. V lost 1 base and J 8 bases, leaving 9 bases between the germline ends. Germline values: CDR1 SGHRS, CDR2 YFSETQ. Sequencing used immunoSEQ multiplex PCR; TCRdb keeps in-frame clones, though not all of them. The table records about 130,000 clones, around 92% of them present only once. The source is a man at least 80 years old with head and neck cancer. Sequenced: PBMCs. This rearrangement joins TRBV5-1 to TRBJ1-1, with D unresolved. Here the CDR3 reads CASSLPNGEAFF. As DNA, the CDR3 is TGCGCCAGCAGCTTGCCGAACGGGGAAGCTTTCTTT.